Each of the 13 T cell receptor beta chains below was sequenced from the same sample in a study of control samples from healthy donors and cancer patients. Profiled with immunoSEQ multiplex PCR; TCRdb holds only in-frame clones, not every one. The sample has approximately 98,000 clones, just under 85% seen once; the top ten hold around 6.4%. Sample: blood. Receptors were obtained from a man younger than 30 in good health.

This chain joins TRBV5-1 and TRBJ2-1; D is possibly TRBD1 (5 bases). The CDR3 is 13 amino acids. Germline-derived CDR1 and CDR2 are SGHRS and YFSETQ. Trimming took off 0 bases at V and 4 bases at J, with 5 bases between the two ends. The chain's CDR3 is CASSLDRYNEQFF. The CDR3 DNA follows: TGCGCCAGCAGCTTGGACAGGTACAATGAGCAGTTCTTC.

The chain recombines TRBV7-2 with TRBJ1-2; D not resolved. The CDR3 spans 15 residues. With 5 bases removed from V and 4 bases from J, the gap between germline ends came to 17 bases. Germline assignment: CDR1 SGHTA and CDR2 FQGNSA. In nucleotides, the CDR3 is TGTGCCAGCAGCCTCAAGCAGACGGAGGTCTATGGCTACACCTTC. It specifies CASSLKQTEVYGYTF. Full variable domain (outside the CDR3, taken from reference TRBV7-2 and TRBJ1-2): GAGVSQSPSNKVTEKGKDVELRCDPISGHTALYWYRQSLGQGLEFLIYFQGNSAPDKSGLPSDRFSAERTGGSVSTLTIQRTQQEDSAVYLCASSLKQTEVYGYTFGSGTRLTVV.

The chain employs TRBV5-1 and TRBJ1-2; 7 bases align to TRBD1. The germline CDR1 and CDR2 sequences are SGHRS and YFSETQ. V was clipped by 3 bases and J by 3 bases; unmatched bases: 5. The CDR3 consists of 14 residues. DNA of the CDR3: TGCGCCAGCAGCTCCCTAACAGGGGACTATGGCTACACCTTC. This codes for CASSSLTGDYGYTF.

This clone was picked up a small number of times. CDR3 region: CASSLGGTSPLHF. The DNA of the CDR3 is TGTGCCAGCAGCTTGGGAGGGACTTCACCCCTCCACTTT. The V gene is TRBV7-9, the J gene TRBJ1-6; D perhaps matches TRBD1 (5 bases). Germline loops: CDR1 SEHNR, CDR2 FQNEAQ (reference sequence). The CDR3 consists of 13 residues. V was trimmed by 3 bases and J by 9 bases, leaving 9 bases between them.

This clone was detected a few times. The V and J genes are TRBV2 and TRBJ2-7; tentative D call: TRBD2 (5 bases). The CDR3 length is 15 residues. Trimming stripped 6 bases from V and 2 bases from J, with 17 bases between. Germline V CDR1 and CDR2: SNHLY, FYNNEI. The CDR3 DNA reads TGTGCCAGCAGGGTCCCCGAGGGTGAGGCCTACGAGCAGTACTTC. This sequence encodes CASRVPEGEAYEQYF.

The chain carries TRBV2 and TRBJ2-2; 7 nucleotides align to TRBD1. Germline V gene sequence: CDR1 SNHLY, CDR2 FYNNEI. The V and J ends lost 7 bases and 4 bases, in that order; junction bases with no gene match: 6. The CDR3 length is 14 residues. As DNA, the CDR3 is TGTGCCAGCAATCCGGGACAGCTCACCGGGGAGCTGTTTTTT. It encodes CASNPGQLTGELFF.

To note about this clone: Other DNA sequences from this sample encode an identical CDR3 as well. The V call is TRBV7-2, the J call TRBJ2-7, with D uncertain. The CDR3 loop spans 14 amino acids. Germline assignment: CDR1 SGHTA and CDR2 FQGNSA. V was cut by 5 bases and J by 0 bases, with 11 bases left in between. The CDR3 reads CASSPGHSSYEQYF. As DNA, the CDR3 is TGTGCCAGCAGCCCCGGGCATAGCTCCTACGAGCAGTACTTC.

The rearrangement joins TRBV19 to TRBJ2-5, with a tentative D call TRBD2 (6 bases). The CDR3 contains 14 residues. V gave up 3 bases and J gave up 5 bases, with 13 bases separating them. Germline V gene sequence: CDR1 LNHDA, CDR2 SQIVND (reference sequence). CDR3 bases: TGTGCCAGTAGTATTCGGGGACTGAAGGAGACCCAGTACTTC. Its protein product is CASSIRGLKETQYF.

J is TRBJ2-2 and V is TRBV7-9; D is uncertain. Germline assignment: CDR1 SEHNR and CDR2 FQNEAQ (reference sequence). V was pared by 5 bases and J by 7 bases, with 8 bases between. There are 12 residues in the CDR3. The CDR3 DNA follows: TGTGCCAGCAGCCCAGTGAGCGGGGAGCTGTTTTTT. It encodes CASSPVSGELFF.

The gene calls are TRBV2 and TRBJ2-1, with D possibly being TRBD1 (7 bases). Trimming removed 8 bases from V and 4 bases from J, with 18 bases in between. The germline V gene has CDR1 SNHLY and CDR2 FYNNEI. This CDR3 is built from 15 residues. The CDR3 DNA follows: TGTGCCAGCTCGACCCGGGCAGGGGGGTACAATGAGCAGTTCTTC. Translated, it gives CASSTRAGGYNEQFF.

The chain has TRBV6-2 or TRBV6-3 and TRBJ1-1; D not certain. The germline V gene has CDR1 MNHEY and CDR2 SVGEGT. V dropped 6 bases and J dropped 3 bases, with 20 bases sitting between them. The CDR3 has 16 amino acids. In DNA form, the CDR3 reads TGTGCCAGCAGCCCCTCGGCGTTCCGGAGGGACACTGAAGCTTTCTTT. Translation gives CASSPSAFRRDTEAFF.

The table lists this clone with a count of one. The chain couples TRBV19 to TRBJ1-4, with no clear D. This CDR3 region has 12 residues. Germline V gene data show CDR1 as LNHDA and CDR2 as SQIVND (reference sequence). Trimming left V 6 bases short and J 7 bases short, with 9 bases between. This chain's CDR3 is CASSTSSEKLFF. CDR3 nucleotides: TGTGCCAGTAGCACGTCCAGTGAAAAACTGTTTTTT. The full variable domain, completed using reference TRBV19 and TRBJ1-4, is DGGITQSPKYLFRKEGQNVTLSCEQNLNHDAMYWYRQDPGQGLRLIYYSQIVNDFQKGDIAEGYSVSREKKESFPLTVTSAQKNPTAFYLCASSTSSEKLFFGSGTQLSVL.

The chain has TRBV5-4 and TRBJ2-1; TRBD2 agrees at 7 bases. With V trimmed by 4 bases and J by 4 bases, 5 bases remained unmatched. Germline assignment: CDR1 SGHNT and CDR2 YYREEE (reference sequence). The CDR3 has 14 residues. The DNA of the CDR3 is TGTGCCAGCAGCCGGACTAGTGGGTACAATGAGCAGTTCTTC. As protein: CASSRTSGYNEQFF.